The subject of this entry is one TCR beta chain. This record belongs to a study of blood T cell repertoires in COVID-19. Data came from immunoSEQ multiplex PCR; TCRdb stores just in-frame clones and leaves some out. Of about 430,000 clones in the sample, 75% to 90% were seen once. Donors of Cohort 3 who recovered were those that had two negative PCRs, clearance, or symptom resolution. CDR3 size: 16 residues. Deletions cut 3 bases from V and 0 bases from J, with 15 bases between. Germline V gene data show CDR1 as SGHRS and CDR2 as YFSETQ. This sequence originates from a man younger than 40 who had recovered from COVID-19. The sequencing input was PBMCs or T cells enriched from blood (not recorded which). The V call is TRBV5-1, the J call TRBJ1-1; the D is unclear. The DNA for the CDR3 is TGCGCCAGCAGCTCAACCGGAGTCGGCATGAACACTGAAGCTTTCTTT. Its protein is CASSSTGVGMNTEAFF.